Sequencing of this TCR beta chain was carried out in a study of blood T cell repertoires in COVID-19. Looking at the study overall: Whether acute or convalescent, the COVID-19 samples came from the United States, Italy and Spain. Sources were T cells, B-cell-depleted T cells, or PBMCs; the material itself was cDNA or gDNA.

Per the original data handling: Nucleated cell counts were estimated from reference gene primer amplification. Measured with immunoSEQ multiplex PCR; TCRdb has only the in-frame clones, and not every one. V and J calls and clone size come straight from that table; D and trimming were deduced from the DNA. The data contain about 240,000 clones, just under 85% of them singletons. Germline V gives CDR1 MNHNY, CDR2 SVGAGI (reference sequence). This CDR3 is built from 16 residues. The V and J ends lost 2 bases and 0 bases respectively, with 11 bases between them. This clone was seen only a few times. The sequencing sample was made of peripheral blood. This TCR derives from a middle-aged man with acute or convalescent COVID-19. The rearrangement links TRBV6-6 to TRBJ1-3; weak D call: TRBD1 (6 bases). The CDR3 is CASSYGQPASGNTIYF. The CDR3 DNA is TGTGCCAGCAGTTACGGACAGCCGGCCTCTGGAAACACCATATATTTT.